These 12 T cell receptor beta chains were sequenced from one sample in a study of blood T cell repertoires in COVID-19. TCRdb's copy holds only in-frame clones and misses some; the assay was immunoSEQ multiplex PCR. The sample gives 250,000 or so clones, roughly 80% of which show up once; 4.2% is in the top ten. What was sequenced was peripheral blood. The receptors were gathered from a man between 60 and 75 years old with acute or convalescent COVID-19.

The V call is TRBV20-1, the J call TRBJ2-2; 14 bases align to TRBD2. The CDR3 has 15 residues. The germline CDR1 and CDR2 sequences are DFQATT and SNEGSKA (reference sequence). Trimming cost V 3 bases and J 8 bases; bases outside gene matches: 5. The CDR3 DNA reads TGCAGTGCTAGTGGGACTAGCGGGAGCGGGGGGGAGCTGTTTTTT. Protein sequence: CSASGTSGSGGELFF.

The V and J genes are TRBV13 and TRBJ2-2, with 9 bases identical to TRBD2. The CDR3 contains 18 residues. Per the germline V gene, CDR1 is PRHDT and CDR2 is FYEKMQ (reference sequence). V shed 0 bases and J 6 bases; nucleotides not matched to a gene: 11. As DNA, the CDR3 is TGTGCCAGCAGCTTAGGCGGTGGTCCAGCGGGGGGCCCCGGGGAGCTGTTTTTT. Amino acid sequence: CASSLGGGPAGGPGELFF. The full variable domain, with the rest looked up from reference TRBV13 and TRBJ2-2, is AAGVIQSPRHLIKEKRETATLKCYPIPRHDTVYWYQQGPGQDPQFLISFYEKMQSDKGSIPDRFSAQQFSDYHSELNMSSLELGDSALYFCASSLGGGPAGGPGELFFGEGSRLTVL.

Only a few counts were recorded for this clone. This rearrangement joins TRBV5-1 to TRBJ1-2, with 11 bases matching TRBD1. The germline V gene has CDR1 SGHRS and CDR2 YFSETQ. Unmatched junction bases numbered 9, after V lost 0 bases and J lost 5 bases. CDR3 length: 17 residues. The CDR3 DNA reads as TGCGCCAGCAGCTTGGAGGCGTCCCGGGACAGGGGGTATGGCTACACCTTC. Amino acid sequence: CASSLEASRDRGYGYTF.

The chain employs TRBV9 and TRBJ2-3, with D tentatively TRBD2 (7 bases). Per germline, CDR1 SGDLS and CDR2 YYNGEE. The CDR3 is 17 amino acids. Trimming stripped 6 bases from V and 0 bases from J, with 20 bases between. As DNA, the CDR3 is TGTGCCAGCACCTCGGGGGGCCCGGCCCGCAGCACAGATACGCAGTATTTT. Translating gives CASTSGGPARSTDTQYF.

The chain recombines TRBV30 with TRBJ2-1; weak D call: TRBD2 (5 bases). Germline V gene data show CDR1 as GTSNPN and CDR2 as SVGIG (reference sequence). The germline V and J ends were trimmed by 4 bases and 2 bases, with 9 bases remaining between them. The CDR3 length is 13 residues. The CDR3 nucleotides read TGTGCCTGGAACTCCGGGACCTACAATGAGCAGTTCTTC. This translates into CAWNSGTYNEQFF. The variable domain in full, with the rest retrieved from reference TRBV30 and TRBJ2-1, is SQTIHQWPATLVQPVGSPLSLECTVEGTSNPNLYWYRQAAGRGLQLLFYSVGIGQISSEVPQNLSASRPQDRQFILSSKKLLLSDSGFYLCAWNSGTYNEQFFGPGTRLTVL.

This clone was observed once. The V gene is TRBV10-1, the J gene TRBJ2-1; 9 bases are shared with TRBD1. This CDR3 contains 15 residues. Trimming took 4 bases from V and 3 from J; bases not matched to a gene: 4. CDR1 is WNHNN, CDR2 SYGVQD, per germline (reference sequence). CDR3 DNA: TGCGCCAGCAGTGCAACAGGGGGCAACTACAATGAGCAGTTCTTC. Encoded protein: CASSATGGNYNEQFF.

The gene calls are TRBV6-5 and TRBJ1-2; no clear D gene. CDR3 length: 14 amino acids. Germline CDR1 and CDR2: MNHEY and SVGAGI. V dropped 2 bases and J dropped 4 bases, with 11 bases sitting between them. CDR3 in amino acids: CASSYEGRGYGYTF. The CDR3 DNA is TGTGCCAGCAGTTACGAAGGACGGGGCTATGGCTACACCTTC.

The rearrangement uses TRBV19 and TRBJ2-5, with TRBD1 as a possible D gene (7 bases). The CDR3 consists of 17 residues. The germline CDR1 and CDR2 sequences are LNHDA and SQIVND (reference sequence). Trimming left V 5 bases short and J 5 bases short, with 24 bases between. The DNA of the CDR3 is TGTGCCAGTAGTCCTCGTTGGGGGGCAGGGGGTGGCGAGACCCAGTACTTC. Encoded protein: CASSPRWGAGGGETQYF.

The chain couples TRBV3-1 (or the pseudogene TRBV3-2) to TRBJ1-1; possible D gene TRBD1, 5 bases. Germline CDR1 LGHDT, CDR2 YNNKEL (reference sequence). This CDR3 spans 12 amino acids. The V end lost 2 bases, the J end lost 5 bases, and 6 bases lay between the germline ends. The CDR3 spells CASSQQGTEAFF. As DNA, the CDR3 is TGTGCCAGCAGCCAACAGGGTACTGAAGCTTTCTTT.

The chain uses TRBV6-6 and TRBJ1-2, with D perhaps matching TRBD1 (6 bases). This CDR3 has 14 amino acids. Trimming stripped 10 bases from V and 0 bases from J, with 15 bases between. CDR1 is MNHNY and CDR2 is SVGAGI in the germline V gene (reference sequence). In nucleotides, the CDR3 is TGTGCCATCCTACCGGACAGTTCTAACTATGGCTACACCTTC. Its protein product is CAILPDSSNYGYTF.

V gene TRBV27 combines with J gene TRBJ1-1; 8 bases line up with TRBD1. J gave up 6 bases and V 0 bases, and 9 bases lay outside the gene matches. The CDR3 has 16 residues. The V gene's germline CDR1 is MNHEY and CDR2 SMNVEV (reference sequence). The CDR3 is CASSLSPGQGASEAFF. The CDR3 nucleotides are TGTGCCAGCAGTTTATCTCCTGGACAGGGAGCCTCTGAAGCTTTCTTT.

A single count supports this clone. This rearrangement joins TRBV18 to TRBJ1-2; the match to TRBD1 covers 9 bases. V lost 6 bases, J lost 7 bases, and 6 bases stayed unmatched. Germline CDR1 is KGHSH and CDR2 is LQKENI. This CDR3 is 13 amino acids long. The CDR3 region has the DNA TGTGCCAGCTCCCCGACAGGGGGAATTGGCTACACCTTC. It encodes CASSPTGGIGYTF.